This T cell receptor beta chain was observed in a study of blood T cell repertoires in COVID-19. Study-wide background: Samples taken during acute and convalescent COVID-19 were collected in the United States, Italy and Spain. The analysed material was cDNA or gDNA that came from T cells, B-cell-depleted T cells, or PBMCs.

Original processing methods: Reference gene primer amplification gave nucleated cell count estimates. Profiled with immunoSEQ multiplex PCR; TCRdb holds only in-frame clones, not every one. The V and J calls and the clone size are those of that table, but D and trimming were determined from the DNA. This sample has about 120,000 clones, with about 89% found just once. This CDR3 is built from 15 residues. CDR1 MNHEY and CDR2 SVGEGT come from the germline V gene. Trimming took 5 bases from V and 1 from J, leaving 15 bases between them. The V call is TRBV6-2 or TRBV6-3, the J call TRBJ2-7; D might be TRBD1 (6 bases). Source material: peripheral blood. The TCR originated in a man between 40 and 49 years old with acute or convalescent COVID-19. The CDR3 coding sequence is TGTGCCAGCAGTCCGACCGGGACACCATCCTACGAGCAGTACTTC. Translating gives CASSPTGTPSYEQYF.